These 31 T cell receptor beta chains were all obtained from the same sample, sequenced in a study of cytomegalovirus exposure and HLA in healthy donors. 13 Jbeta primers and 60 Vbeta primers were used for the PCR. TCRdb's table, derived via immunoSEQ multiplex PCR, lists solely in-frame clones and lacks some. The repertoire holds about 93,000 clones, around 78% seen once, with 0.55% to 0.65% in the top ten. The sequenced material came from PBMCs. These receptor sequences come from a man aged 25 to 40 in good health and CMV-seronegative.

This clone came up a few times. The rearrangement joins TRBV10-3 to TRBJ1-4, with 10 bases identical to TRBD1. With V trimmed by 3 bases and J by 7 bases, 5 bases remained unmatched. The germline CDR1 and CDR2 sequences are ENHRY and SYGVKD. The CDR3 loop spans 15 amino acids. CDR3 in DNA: TGTGCCATCAGTGACGACAGGGGGCGCGGTGAAAAACTGTTTTTT. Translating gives CAISDDRGRGEKLFF.

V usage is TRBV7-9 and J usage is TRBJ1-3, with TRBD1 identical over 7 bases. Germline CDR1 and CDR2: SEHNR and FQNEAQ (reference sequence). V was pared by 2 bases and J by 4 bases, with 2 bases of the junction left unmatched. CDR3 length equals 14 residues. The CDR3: CASSLSGQGNTIYF. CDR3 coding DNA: TGTGCCAGCAGCTTATCGGGACAGGGAAACACCATATATTTT.

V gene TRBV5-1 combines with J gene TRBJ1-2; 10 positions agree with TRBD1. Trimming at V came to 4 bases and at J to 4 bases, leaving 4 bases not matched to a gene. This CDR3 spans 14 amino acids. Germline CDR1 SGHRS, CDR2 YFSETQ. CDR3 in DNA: TGCGCCAGCAGCAGGGACAGGGGAGGCTATGGCTACACCTTC. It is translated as CASSRDRGGYGYTF.

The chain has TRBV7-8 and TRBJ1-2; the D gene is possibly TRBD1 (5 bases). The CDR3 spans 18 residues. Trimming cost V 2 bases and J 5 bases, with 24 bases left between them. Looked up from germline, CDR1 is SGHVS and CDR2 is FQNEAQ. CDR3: CASSLPSGTLGFGYGYTF. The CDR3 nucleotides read TGTGCCAGCAGCTTACCATCCGGGACTCTAGGCTTCGGGTATGGCTACACCTTC.

DNA of the CDR3: TGTGCCAGCAGTGAATTTAGCGGGGATGATACGCAGTATTTT. Its translation: CASSEFSGDDTQYF. The V call is TRBV6-1, the J call TRBJ2-3; TRBD2 matches at 8 bases. V shed 2 bases and J 6 bases; nucleotides not matched to a gene: 4. The CDR3 has 14 residues. Per the germline V gene, CDR1 is MNHNS and CDR2 is SASEGT.

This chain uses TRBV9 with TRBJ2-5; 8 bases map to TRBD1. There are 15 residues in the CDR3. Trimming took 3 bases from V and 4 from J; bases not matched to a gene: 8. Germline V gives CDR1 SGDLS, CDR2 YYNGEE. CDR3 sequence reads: CASSANIRGRETQYF. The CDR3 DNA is TGTGCCAGCAGCGCGAACATCAGGGGGCGAGAGACCCAGTACTTC.

CDR3 sequence reads: CASSLRIGLPMGAFF. In DNA form, the CDR3 reads TGTGCCAGCAGCCTCAGAATAGGACTTCCCATGGGAGCTTTCTTT. The chain couples TRBV7-9 to TRBJ1-1; D is unclear. Trimming removed 5 bases at V and 10 bases at J, with 23 bases between. The CDR3 spans 15 residues. Germline lookup yields CDR1 SEHNR and CDR2 FQNEAQ (reference sequence).

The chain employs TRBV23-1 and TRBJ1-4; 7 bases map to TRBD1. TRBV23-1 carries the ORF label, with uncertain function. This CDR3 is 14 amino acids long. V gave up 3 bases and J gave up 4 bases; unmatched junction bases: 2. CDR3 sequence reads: CASSHRGYNEKLFF. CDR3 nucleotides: TGCGCCAGCAGTCACAGGGGGTATAATGAAAAACTGTTTTTT.

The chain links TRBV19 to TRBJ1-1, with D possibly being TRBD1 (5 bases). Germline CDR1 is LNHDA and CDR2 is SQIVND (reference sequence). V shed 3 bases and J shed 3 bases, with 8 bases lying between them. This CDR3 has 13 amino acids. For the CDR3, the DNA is TGTGCCAGTAGTATGGTCAGGGACACTGAAGCTTTCTTT. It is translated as CASSMVRDTEAFF.

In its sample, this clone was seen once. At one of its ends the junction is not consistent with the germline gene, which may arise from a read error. The CDR3 DNA reads as TGTTCCAGCAGCTTAGCATGGAGTCCGAACACCGGGGAGCTGTTTTTT. Its translation: CSSSLAWSPNTGELFF. The V call is TRBV7-9, the J call TRBJ2-2; D gene unclear. Germline CDR1 and CDR2: SEHNR and FQNEAQ (reference sequence). This CDR3 region has 16 residues.

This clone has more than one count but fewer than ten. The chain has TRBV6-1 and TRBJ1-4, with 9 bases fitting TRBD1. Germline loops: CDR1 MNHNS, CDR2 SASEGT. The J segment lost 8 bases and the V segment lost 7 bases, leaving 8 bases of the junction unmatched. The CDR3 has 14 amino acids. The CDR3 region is CASKGQGLLEKLFF. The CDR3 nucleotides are TGTGCCAGCAAGGGACAGGGCCTCTTGGAAAAACTGTTTTTT.

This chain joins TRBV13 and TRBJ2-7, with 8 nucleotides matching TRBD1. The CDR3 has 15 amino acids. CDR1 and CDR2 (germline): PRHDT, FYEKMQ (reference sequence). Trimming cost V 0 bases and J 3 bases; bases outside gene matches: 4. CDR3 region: CASSLGGQGNYEQYF. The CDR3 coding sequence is TGTGCCAGCAGCTTAGGCGGACAGGGAAACTACGAGCAGTACTTC.

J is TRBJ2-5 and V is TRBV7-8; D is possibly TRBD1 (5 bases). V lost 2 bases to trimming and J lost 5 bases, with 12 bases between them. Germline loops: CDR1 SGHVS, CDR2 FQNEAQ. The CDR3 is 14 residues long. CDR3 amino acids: CASSLPGMGETQYF. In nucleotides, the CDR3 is TGTGCCAGCAGCTTACCAGGGATGGGGGAGACCCAGTACTTC.

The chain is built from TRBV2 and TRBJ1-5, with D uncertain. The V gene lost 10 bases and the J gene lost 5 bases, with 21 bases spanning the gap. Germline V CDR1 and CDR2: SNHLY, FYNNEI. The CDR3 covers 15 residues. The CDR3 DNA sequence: TGTGCCACAAACCCTACGCGGGCAATTTATCAGCCCCAGCATTTT. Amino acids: CATNPTRAIYQPQHF.

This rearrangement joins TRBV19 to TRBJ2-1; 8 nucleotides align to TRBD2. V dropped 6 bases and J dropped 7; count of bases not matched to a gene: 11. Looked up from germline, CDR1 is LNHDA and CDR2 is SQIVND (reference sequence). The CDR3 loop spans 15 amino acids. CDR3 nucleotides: TGTGCCAGTAGGCAGGTCGGGGGGGCCGCGAATGAGCAGTTCTTC. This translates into CASRQVGGAANEQFF.

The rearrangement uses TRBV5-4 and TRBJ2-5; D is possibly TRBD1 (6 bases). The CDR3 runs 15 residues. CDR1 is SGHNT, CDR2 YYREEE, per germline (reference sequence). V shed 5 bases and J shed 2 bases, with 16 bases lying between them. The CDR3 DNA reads TGTGCCAGCAGACACGCAAACAGGGTGCAAGAGACCCAGTACTTC. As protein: CASRHANRVQETQYF.

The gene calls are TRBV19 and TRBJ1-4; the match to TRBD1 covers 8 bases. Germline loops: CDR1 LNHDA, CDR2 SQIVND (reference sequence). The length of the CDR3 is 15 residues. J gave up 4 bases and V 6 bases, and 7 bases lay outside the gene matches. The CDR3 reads CASRPDRDLNEKLFF. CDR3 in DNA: TGTGCCAGTAGGCCGGACAGGGACCTTAATGAAAAACTGTTTTTT.

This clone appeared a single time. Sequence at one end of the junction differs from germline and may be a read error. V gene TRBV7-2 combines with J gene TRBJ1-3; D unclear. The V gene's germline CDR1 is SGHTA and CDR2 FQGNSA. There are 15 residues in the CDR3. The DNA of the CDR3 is TGTGCCAGCAGCTCCGCGGTTTTCTCTGGAAACACCATGTATTTT. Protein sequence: CASSSAVFSGNTMYF.

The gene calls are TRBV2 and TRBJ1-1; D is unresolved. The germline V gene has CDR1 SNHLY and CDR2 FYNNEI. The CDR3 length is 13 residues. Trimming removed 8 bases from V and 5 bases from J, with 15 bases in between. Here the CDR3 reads CASGWRDLTEAFF. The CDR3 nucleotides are TGTGCCAGCGGGTGGCGGGATTTAACTGAAGCTTTCTTT. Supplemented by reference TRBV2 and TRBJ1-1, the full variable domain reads EPEVTQTPSHQVTQMGQEVILRCVPISNHLYFYWYRQILGQKVEFLVSFYNNEISEKSEIFDDQFSVERPDGSNFTLKIRSTKLEDSAMYFCASGWRDLTEAFFGQGTRLTVV.

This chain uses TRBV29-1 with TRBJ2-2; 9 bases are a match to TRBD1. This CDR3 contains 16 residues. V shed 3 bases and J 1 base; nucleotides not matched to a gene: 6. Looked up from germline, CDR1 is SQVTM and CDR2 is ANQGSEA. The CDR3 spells CSVEGTGNGNTGELFF. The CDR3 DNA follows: TGCAGCGTTGAGGGGACAGGGAACGGGAACACCGGGGAGCTGTTTTTT.

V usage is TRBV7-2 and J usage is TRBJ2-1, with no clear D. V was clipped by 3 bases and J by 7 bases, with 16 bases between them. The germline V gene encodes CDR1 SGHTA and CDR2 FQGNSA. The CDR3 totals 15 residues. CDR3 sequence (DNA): TGTGCCAGCAGCTTCGTAGCACCCTCTGGAAATGAGCAGTTCTTC. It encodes CASSFVAPSGNEQFF.

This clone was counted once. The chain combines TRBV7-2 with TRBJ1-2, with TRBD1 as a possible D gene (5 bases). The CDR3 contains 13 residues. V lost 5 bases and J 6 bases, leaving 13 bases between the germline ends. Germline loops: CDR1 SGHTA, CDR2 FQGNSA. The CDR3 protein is CASSLPGTHGYTF. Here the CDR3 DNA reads TGTGCCAGCAGCCTCCCAGGGACTCATGGCTACACCTTC.

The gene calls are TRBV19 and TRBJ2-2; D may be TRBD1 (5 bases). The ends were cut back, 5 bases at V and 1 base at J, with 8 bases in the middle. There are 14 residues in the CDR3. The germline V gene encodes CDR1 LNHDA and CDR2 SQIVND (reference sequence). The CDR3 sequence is CASSFGQNTGELFF. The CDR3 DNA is TGTGCCAGTAGTTTCGGACAGAACACCGGGGAGCTGTTTTTT.

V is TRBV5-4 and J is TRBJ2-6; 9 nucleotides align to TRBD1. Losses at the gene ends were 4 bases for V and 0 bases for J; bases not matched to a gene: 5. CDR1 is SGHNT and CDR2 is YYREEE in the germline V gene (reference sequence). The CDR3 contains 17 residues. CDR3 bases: TGTGCCAGCAGCCCAGGACAGGGGAGCTCTGGGGCCAACGTCCTGACTTTC. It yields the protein CASSPGQGSSGANVLTF. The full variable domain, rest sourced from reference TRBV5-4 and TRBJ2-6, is ETGVTQSPTHLIKTRGQQVTLRCSSQSGHNTVSWYQQALGQGPQFIFQYYREEENGRGNFPPRFSGLQFPNYSSELNVNALELDDSALYLCASSPGQGSSGANVLTFGAGSRLTVL.

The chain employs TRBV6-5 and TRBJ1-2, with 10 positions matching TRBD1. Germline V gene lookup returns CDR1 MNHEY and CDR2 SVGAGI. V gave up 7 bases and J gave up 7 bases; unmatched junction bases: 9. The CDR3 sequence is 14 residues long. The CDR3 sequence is CASKDGTGVFGYTF. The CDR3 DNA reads TGTGCCAGCAAAGACGGGACAGGGGTGTTTGGCTACACCTTC.

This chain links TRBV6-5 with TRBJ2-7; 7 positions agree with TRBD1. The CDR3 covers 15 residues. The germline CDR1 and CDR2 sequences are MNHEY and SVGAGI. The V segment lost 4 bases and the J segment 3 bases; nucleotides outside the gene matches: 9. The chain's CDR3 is CASSFDRVGLYEQYF. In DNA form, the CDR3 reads TGTGCCAGCAGTTTCGACAGGGTGGGTCTCTACGAGCAGTACTTC.

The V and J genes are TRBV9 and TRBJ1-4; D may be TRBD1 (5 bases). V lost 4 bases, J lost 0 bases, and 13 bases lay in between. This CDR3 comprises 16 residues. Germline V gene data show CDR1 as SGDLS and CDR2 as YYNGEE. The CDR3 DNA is TGTGCCAGCAGCCCCTCCGGAGGGGCAACTAATGAAAAACTGTTTTTT. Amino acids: CASSPSGGATNEKLFF.

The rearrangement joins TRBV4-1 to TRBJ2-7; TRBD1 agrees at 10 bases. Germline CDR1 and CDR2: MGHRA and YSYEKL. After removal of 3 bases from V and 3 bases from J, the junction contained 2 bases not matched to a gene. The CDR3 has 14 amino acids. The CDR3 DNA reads TGCGCCAGCAGCCAGGGACAGGGGAGCTACGAGCAGTACGTC. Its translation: CASSQGQGSYEQYV.

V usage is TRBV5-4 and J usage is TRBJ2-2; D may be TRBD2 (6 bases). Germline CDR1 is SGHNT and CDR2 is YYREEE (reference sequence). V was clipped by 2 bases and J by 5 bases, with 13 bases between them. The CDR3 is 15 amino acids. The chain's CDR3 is CASSFDGRRTGELFF. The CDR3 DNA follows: TGTGCCAGCAGCTTTGATGGGAGGAGGACCGGGGAGCTGTTTTTT.

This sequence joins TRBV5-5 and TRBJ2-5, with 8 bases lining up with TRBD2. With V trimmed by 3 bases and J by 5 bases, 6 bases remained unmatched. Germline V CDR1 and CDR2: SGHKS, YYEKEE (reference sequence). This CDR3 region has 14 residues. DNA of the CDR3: TGTGCCAGCAGCTCTGGGACGGGAGGGGAGACCCAGTACTTC. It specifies CASSSGTGGETQYF.

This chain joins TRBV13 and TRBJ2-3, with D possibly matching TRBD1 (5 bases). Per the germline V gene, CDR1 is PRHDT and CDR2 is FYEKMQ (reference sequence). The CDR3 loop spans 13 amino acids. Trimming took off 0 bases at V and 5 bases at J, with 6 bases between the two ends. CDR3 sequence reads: CASSLGQGDTQYF. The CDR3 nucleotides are TGTGCCAGCAGCTTAGGCCAGGGAGATACGCAGTATTTT. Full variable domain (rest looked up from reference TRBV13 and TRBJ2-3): AAGVIQSPRHLIKEKRETATLKCYPIPRHDTVYWYQQGPGQDPQFLISFYEKMQSDKGSIPDRFSAQQFSDYHSELNMSSLELGDSALYFCASSLGQGDTQYFGPGTRLTVL.